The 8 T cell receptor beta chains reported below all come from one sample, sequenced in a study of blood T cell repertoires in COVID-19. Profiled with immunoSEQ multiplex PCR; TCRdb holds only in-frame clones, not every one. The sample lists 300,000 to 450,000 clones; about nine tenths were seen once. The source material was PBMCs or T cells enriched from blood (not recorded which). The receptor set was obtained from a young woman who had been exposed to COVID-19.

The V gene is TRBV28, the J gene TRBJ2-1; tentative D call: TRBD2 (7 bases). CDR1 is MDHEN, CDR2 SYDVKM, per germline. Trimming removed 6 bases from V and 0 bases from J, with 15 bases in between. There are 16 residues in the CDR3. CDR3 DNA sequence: TGTGCCAGCAGGAATGGGGGGGCAAGCTCCTACAATGAGCAGTTCTTC. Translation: CASRNGGASSYNEQFF. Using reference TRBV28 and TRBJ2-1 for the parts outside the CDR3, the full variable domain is DVKVTQSSRYLVKRTGEKVFLECVQDMDHENMFWYRQDPGLGLRLIYFSYDVKMKEKGDIPEGYSVSREKKERFSLILESASTNQTSMYLCASRNGGASSYNEQFFGPGTRLTVL.

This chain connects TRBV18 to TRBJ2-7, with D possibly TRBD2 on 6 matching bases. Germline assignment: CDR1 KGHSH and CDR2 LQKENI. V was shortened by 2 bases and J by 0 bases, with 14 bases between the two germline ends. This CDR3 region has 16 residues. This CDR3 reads CASSPSWDSSSYEQYF. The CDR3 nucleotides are TGTGCCAGCTCACCAAGTTGGGACTCTAGCTCCTACGAGCAGTACTTC.

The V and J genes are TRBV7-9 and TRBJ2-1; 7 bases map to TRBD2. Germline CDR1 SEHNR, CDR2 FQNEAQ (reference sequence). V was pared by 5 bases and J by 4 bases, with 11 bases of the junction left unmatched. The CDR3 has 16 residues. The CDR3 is CASSPPGGGGYNEQFF. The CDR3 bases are TGTGCCAGCAGCCCCCCCGGTGGCGGGGGTTACAATGAGCAGTTCTTC.

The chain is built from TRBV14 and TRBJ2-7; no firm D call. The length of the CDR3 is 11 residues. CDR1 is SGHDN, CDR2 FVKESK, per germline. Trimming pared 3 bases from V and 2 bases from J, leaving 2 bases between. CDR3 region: CASSHTYEQYF. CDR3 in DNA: TGTGCCAGCAGCCACACCTACGAGCAGTACTTC.

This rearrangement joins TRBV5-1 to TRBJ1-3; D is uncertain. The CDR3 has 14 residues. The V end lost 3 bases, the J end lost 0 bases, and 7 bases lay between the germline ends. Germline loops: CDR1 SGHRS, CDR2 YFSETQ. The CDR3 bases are TGCGCCAGCAGCTCAGGAGGCTCTGGAAACACCATATATTTT. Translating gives CASSSGGSGNTIYF.

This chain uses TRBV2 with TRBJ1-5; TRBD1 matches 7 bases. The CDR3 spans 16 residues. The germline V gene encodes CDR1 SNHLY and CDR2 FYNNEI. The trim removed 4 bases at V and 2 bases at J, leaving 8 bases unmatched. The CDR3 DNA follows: TGTGCCAGCAGTGGGGACAGCAAAGATGGCAATCAGCCCCAGCATTTT. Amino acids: CASSGDSKDGNQPQHF.

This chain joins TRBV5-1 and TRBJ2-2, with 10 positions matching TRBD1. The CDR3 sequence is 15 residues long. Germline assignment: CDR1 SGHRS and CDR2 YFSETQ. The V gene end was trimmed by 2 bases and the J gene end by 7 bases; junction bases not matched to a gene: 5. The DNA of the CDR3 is TGCGCCAGCAGCTTTGACAGGGGGCTTCACGGGGAGCTGTTTTTT. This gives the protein CASSFDRGLHGELFF.

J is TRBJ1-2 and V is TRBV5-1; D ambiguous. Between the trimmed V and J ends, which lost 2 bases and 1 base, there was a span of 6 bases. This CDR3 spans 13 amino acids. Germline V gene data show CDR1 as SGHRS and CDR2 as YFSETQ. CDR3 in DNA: TGCGCCAGCAGCTTTCCAGATAACTATGGCTACACCTTC. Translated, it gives CASSFPDNYGYTF. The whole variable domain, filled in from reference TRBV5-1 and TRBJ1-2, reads KAGVTQTPRYLIKTRGQQVTLSCSPISGHRSVSWYQQTPGQGLQFLFEYFSETQRNKGNFPGRFSGRQFSNSRSEMNVSTLELGDSALYLCASSFPDNYGYTFGSGTRLTVV.